These T cell receptor beta chains were read from a single sample in a study of radiotherapy plus CTLA-4 blockade in lung cancer. Method: immunoSEQ multiplex PCR; TCRdb's copy keeps in-frame clones and lacks some. The table shows about 59,000 clones, with 60% to 80% occurring only once. Source: peripheral blood, taken from a patient treated with radiotherapy plus ipilimumab. The receptors were sampled from a human donor with non-small cell lung cancer who had a complete response to radiotherapy plus ipilimumab. CDR3s include the opening cysteine and the closing phenylalanine or tryptophan. A D gene is named only where the DNA matches it firmly. Clone size is given for some rows only: seen once, a few or many times, or a class if the clone is expanded.

J gene	V gene	D gene	clone size	CDR3 DNA	CDR3 protein
TRBJ2-7	TRBV7-9	-	-	TGTGCCAGCAGCTTAGCGTGGCAGGGATCCTACGAGCAGTACTTC	CASSLAWQGSYEQYF
TRBJ1-5	TRBV19	-	-	TGTGCCAGTACCTTTGATCCCACGGAGGGGAGAGGCAATCAGCCCCAGCATTTT	CASTFDPTEGRGNQPQHF
TRBJ1-2	TRBV7-3	-	many	TGTGCCAGCAGCTTAATCGGGGGTCAAGGCTACACCTTC	CASSLIGGQGYTF
TRBJ2-3	TRBV5-6	-	-	TGTGCCAGCAGCCACAGGGTGGTGACAGATACGCAGTATTTT	CASSHRVVTDTQYF
TRBJ2-7	TRBV7-9	TRBD2	-	TGTGCCAGCAGCTCTAGCGGTAGCTCCTACGAGCAGTACTTC	CASSSSGSSYEQYF
TRBJ1-2	TRBV27	-	-	TGTGCCAGCAGGGACTCCCGGAGGCTCTATGGCTACACCTTC	CASRDSRRLYGYTF
TRBJ1-1	TRBV7-9	TRBD1	-	TGTGCCAGCACTCAGGGGGCCTATGAAGCTTTCTTT	CASTQGAYEAFF
TRBJ2-7	TRBV7-9	TRBD1	-	TGTGCCAGCAGCTCGGACAGGGGACATTCGAAGGAGCAGTACTTC	CASSSDRGHSKEQYF
TRBJ1-2	TRBV9	TRBD1	-	TGTGCCAGCAGCGTGGACAGGATCCCCTATTTCTACACCTTC	CASSVDRIPYFYTF
TRBJ1-1	TRBV6-6	-	few	TGTGCCAGCAGTTCTAGTCAGGGCCCTGAAGCTTTCTTT	CASSSSQGPEAFF
TRBJ1-6	TRBV7-9	-	-	TGTGCCAGCAGCTTAGCATTAGGAATTGGGGGGAGAGATTCACCCCTCCACTTT	CASSLALGIGGRDSPLHF
TRBJ1-3	TRBV10-3	-	few	TGTGCCACTCGGGACAACGTAAACACCATATATTTT	CATRDNVNTIYF
TRBJ2-5	TRBV11-2	-	-	TGTGCCAGCAGCTTACTGGGCGGACTTGAGCAGTACTTC	CASSLLGGLEQYF
TRBJ1-2	TRBV29-1	-	-	TGCAGCGTTGACCTGTTTACAGGCCACTATGGCTACACCTTC	CSVDLFTGHYGYTF
TRBJ2-1	TRBV9	TRBD2	-	TGTGCCAGCAGCGTAGATAGCGGGGGGTCCCACAATGAGCAGTTCTTC	CASSVDSGGSHNEQFF
TRBJ1-6	TRBV18	TRBD1	-	TGTGCCAGCTCACCATTTGAGGACAGGGGAAATTCACCCCTCCACTTT	CASSPFEDRGNSPLHF
TRBJ2-7	TRBV27	-	-	TGTGCCAGCAGCATCCTGGGCCCCTACGAGCAGTACTTC	CASSILGPYEQYF
TRBJ1-2	TRBV6-1	-	-	TGTGCCAGCAGCTCGGTGAGGGCCAACCACTATGGCTACACCTTC	CASSSVRANHYGYTF
TRBJ2-7	TRBV25-1	-	-	TGTGCCAGCAGTAACACAGCCGAGCAGTACTTC	CASSNTAEQYF
TRBJ1-5	TRBV6-5	-	-	TGTGCCAGCAGTTTGAATTTCGCGCAGCCCCAGCATTTT	CASSLNFAQPQHF
TRBJ2-4	TRBV7-9	-	-	TGTGCCAGCAGCTTAGCCGGGGGTGCCAAAAACATTCAGTACTTC	CASSLAGGAKNIQYF
TRBJ2-2	TRBV4-3	-	few	TGCGCCAGCAGCCAAATCCCTGGGGAGCTGTTTTTT	CASSQIPGELFF
TRBJ1-4	TRBV28	TRBD1	-	TGTGCCAGCAGGGGGACAGGGGGATCGGGTCATGAAAAACTGTTTTTT	CASRGTGGSGHEKLFF
TRBJ1-3	TRBV7-2	-	few	TGTGCCAGCAGCTTAGATGGCAGCTCTGGAAACACCATATATTTT	CASSLDGSSGNTIYF
TRBJ1-1	TRBV7-8	TRBD1	-	TGTGCCAGCCACGGGACAGGCGGCGAGGGGAACACTGAAGCTTTCTTT	CASHGTGGEGNTEAFF
TRBJ1-2	TRBV19	TRBD1	-	TGTGCCAGTAGTATTGGGACAGGGGTAAGCTATGGCTACACCTTC	CASSIGTGVSYGYTF
TRBJ2-7	TRBV4-1	-	few	TGCGCCAGCTCCCGCGGAGACGAGCAGTACTTC	CASSRGDEQYF
TRBJ1-1	TRBV10-2	TRBD1	-	TGCGCCAGCAGTGATACGGACAGGGCCCTTGCTTTCTTT	CASSDTDRALAFF
TRBJ1-2	TRBV21-1	-	-	TGTGCCAGCAGCACGAACCTTCCCCGGGACAGGGTTGGCTACACCTTC	CASSTNLPRDRVGYTF
TRBJ2-7	TRBV9	-	-	TGTGCCAGCAGCCCCCGATCCTACTCCTACGAGCAGTACTTC	CASSPRSYSYEQYF
TRBJ2-7	TRBV28	TRBD1	-	TGTGCCAGCCTTCTGGGGACAGGGGGCCACGAGCAGTACTTC	CASLLGTGGHEQYF
TRBJ2-7	TRBV4-1	TRBD2	-	TGCGCCGAAAGAACTGTAGCGGGGGGGGAACGCGAAGAGCAGTACTTC	CAERTVAGGEREEQYF
TRBJ2-3	TRBV7-2	TRBD1	-	TGTGCCAGCAGCCAAGGGACAGGGGCAGATACGCAGTATTTT	CASSQGTGADTQYF
TRBJ2-3	TRBV7-9	TRBD1	-	TGTGCCAGCAGCCACTGGACAGGGGGTCTGGGCACAGATACGCAGTATTTT	CASSHWTGGLGTDTQYF
TRBJ1-3	TRBV10-3	-	-	TGTGCCATCAGGAGTGGGGCTACAGGGAACTCTGGAAACACCATATATTTT	CAIRSGATGNSGNTIYF
TRBJ2-5	TRBV6-5	-	-	TGTGCCAGCAGTTACTCGAGGGGGGAGACCCAGTACTTC	CASSYSRGETQYF
TRBJ1-6	TRBV7-9	-	-	TGTGCCATGGGGGGGGATTCACCCCTCCACTTT	CAMGGDSPLHF
TRBJ1-1	TRBV5-8	TRBD1	-	TGTGCCAGCAGCCGGGACAGGGGGTATGAAGCTTTCTTT	CASSRDRGYEAFF
TRBJ2-2	TRBV7-9	-	-	TGTGCCAGCAGCCTTCGAGGAGCTACCGGGGAGCTGTTTTTT	CASSLRGATGELFF
TRBJ2-7	TRBV7-9	-	-	TGTGCCAGCAGCTTAGGCCAGGGGACCTACGAGCAGTACTTC	CASSLGQGTYEQYF
TRBJ1-2	TRBV7-9	-	-	TGTGCCAGCAGCAACGTTAATCGCGACTACACCTTC	CASSNVNRDYTF
TRBJ1-5	TRBV28	-	-	TGTGCCAGCAGTGCTCCCACACGCAGGGGTCAGTCAGCCCAGCATTTT	CASSAPTRRGQSAQHF
TRBJ2-7	TRBV29-1	-	-	TGCAGCGTTTTCTTAGCGTCCAGTTCCTACGAGCAGTACTTC	CSVFLASSSYEQYF
TRBJ2-1	TRBV5-1	-	few	TGCGCCAGCAGCCATGGACAGCCCTACAATGAGCAGTTCTTC	CASSHGQPYNEQFF
TRBJ1-5	TRBV10-2	-	-	TGCGCCAGCAGTGGCAGCGGGGGACTCAATCAGCCCCAGCATTTT	CASSGSGGLNQPQHF
TRBJ1-3	TRBV6-6	TRBD1	few	TGTGCCAGCAGGGCCGGGACAGGGGTCGGAAACACCATATATTTT	CASRAGTGVGNTIYF
TRBJ1-4	TRBV6-4	-	few	TGTGCCAGCAGTGACGGGGGAGGTAGACTGTTTTTT	CASSDGGGRLFF
TRBJ2-5	TRBV25-1	-	few	TGTGCCAGCAGTTCGGGAGCCCAGTACTTC	CASSSGAQYF
TRBJ1-5	TRBV10-3	-	-	TGTGCCATCAGTCTCGACCTAGGAAGTCAGCCCCAGCATTTT	CAISLDLGSQPQHF
TRBJ2-3	TRBV4-2	-	-	TGTGCCAGCAGCCAAGTCCTGGCGGGAAGGCCTACAGATACGCAGTATTTT	CASSQVLAGRPTDTQYF
TRBJ2-7	TRBV10-3	TRBD2	few	TGTGCCATCAGTGAGTCGGCGGGAGCCTACGAGCAGTACTTC	CAISESAGAYEQYF
TRBJ1-1	TRBV19	TRBD1	few	TGTGCCAGTAGCCGGACAGGGGGCTACACTGAAGCTTTCTTT	CASSRTGGYTEAFF
TRBJ2-2	TRBV5-6	-	once	TGTGCCAGCAGCTTGGAAGGGGTTGTGAGGACCGGGGAGCTGTTTTTT	CASSLEGVVRTGELFF
TRBJ2-7	TRBV28	-	-	TGTGCCAGCAGTTTAAGTAGTACGGGGAAGATCGACGAGCAGTACTTC	CASSLSSTGKIDEQYF
TRBJ1-5	TRBV7-2	-	-	TGTGCCAGCAGCCCACAGGGCTATCAGCCCCAGCATTTT	CASSPQGYQPQHF